These 8 T cell receptor beta chains share one sample of origin, sequenced in a study of shared clonotypes between healthy human individuals (dated by TCRdb to between 2020 and 2021). The library was made by the immunoSEQ multiplex PCR assay. TCRdb provides this immuneACCESS table in a form limited to in-frame rearrangements. Some clones are lacking; in checked studies, under half of them reflect an unresolved V gene, and why the rest are absent is not known. The sample table holds about 1.1 million clones, of which 70% to 80% were seen once. Of the sample, 0.89% falls within the top ten clones. The material sequenced was memory CD4+ T cells from PBMCs. The sample's cell subset or site label, in plain terms: CD45RA-negative fraction. Receptors were obtained from a man in his late teens or twenties in good health. Some clones in this sample may be carry-over from other donors' samples.

The chain employs TRBV30 and TRBJ2-5; D is unclear. The ends were cut back, 5 bases at V and 2 bases at J, with 9 bases in the middle. This CDR3 is 12 amino acids long. The germline V gene has CDR1 GTSNPN and CDR2 SVGIG (reference sequence). The CDR3 DNA sequence: TGTGCCTGGGGACGGTTACAAGAGACCCAGTACTTC. It is translated as CAWGRLQETQYF. The variable domain in full, with the rest retrieved from reference TRBV30 and TRBJ2-5, is SQTIHQWPATLVQPVGSPLSLECTVEGTSNPNLYWYRQAAGRGLQLLFYSVGIGQISSEVPQNLSASRPQDRQFILSSKKLLLSDSGFYLCAWGRLQETQYFGPGTRLLVL.

The chain recombines TRBV5-1 with TRBJ2-7; D may be TRBD1 or TRBD2 (6 bases each). V was trimmed by 1 base and J by 3 bases, leaving 20 bases between them. The CDR3 extends over 17 amino acids. Germline CDR1 SGHRS, CDR2 YFSETQ. In nucleotides, the CDR3 is TGCGCCAGCAGCTTGAGGGGGGTCGGTCTAGACGGCTACGAGCAGTACTTC. Its protein product is CASSLRGVGLDGYEQYF.

The J gene is TRBJ2-7, the V gene TRBV11-2, with D possibly being TRBD1 or TRBD2 (5 bases each). This CDR3 spans 17 amino acids. Trimming pared 5 bases from V and 4 bases from J, leaving 24 bases between. Germline V gives CDR1 SGHAT, CDR2 FQNNGV. CDR3 amino acids: CASSRIRGPTGIYEQYF. CDR3 bases: TGTGCCAGCAGCCGAATAAGGGGACCGACGGGGATATACGAGCAGTACTTC. The whole variable domain, filled in from reference TRBV11-2 and TRBJ2-7, reads EAGVAQSPRYKIIEKRQSVAFWCNPISGHATLYWYQQILGQGPKLLIQFQNNGVVDDSQLPKDRFSAERLKGVDSTLKIQPAKLEDSAVYLCASSRIRGPTGIYEQYFGPGTRLTVT.

The rearrangement links TRBV10-3 to TRBJ2-7; D is unclear. Germline loops: CDR1 ENHRY, CDR2 SYGVKD. V dropped 7 bases and J dropped 7 bases, with 23 bases sitting between them. The CDR3 is 15 residues long. In DNA, the CDR3 is TGTGCCATCACGGACGGTGTGGGTGAGATGGGAGAGCAGTACTTC. The encoded protein is CAITDGVGEMGEQYF.

The chain carries TRBV30 and TRBJ1-5; a weak D match, TRBD1 (5 bases). This CDR3 comprises 15 residues. Looked up from germline, CDR1 is GTSNPN and CDR2 is SVGIG (reference sequence). V shed 0 bases and J shed 7 bases, with 16 bases lying between them. CDR3 DNA sequence: TGTGCCTGGAGTGTACTGGGGCAGGGAAGGCAGCCCCAGCATTTT. As protein: CAWSVLGQGRQPQHF.

The V and J genes are TRBV20-1 and TRBJ1-5; a possible D gene is TRBD1 (5 bases). The V end was cut by 3 bases, the J end by 9 bases, with 9 bases between. This CDR3 is built from 11 residues. Germline V gives CDR1 DFQATT, CDR2 SNEGSKA (reference sequence). CDR3: CSASMGGPQHF. The CDR3 DNA sequence: TGCAGTGCTAGTATGGGGGGGCCCCAGCATTTT.

A single count supports this clone. V gene TRBV7-2 combines with J gene TRBJ2-7; 11 nucleotides agree with TRBD1. This CDR3 spans 15 amino acids. Trimming at V came to 5 bases and at J to 1 base, leaving 4 bases not matched to a gene. CDR1 and CDR2 (germline): SGHTA, FQGNSA. CDR3 nucleotides: TGTGCCAGCAGCCTGGGACAGGGGGTTTCCTACGAGCAGTACTTC. Encoded protein: CASSLGQGVSYEQYF.

The chain uses TRBV7-2 and TRBJ2-2; D is unclear. The CDR3 has 15 amino acids. V was pared by 6 bases and J by 0 bases, with 11 bases between. CDR1 and CDR2 from the germline V gene are SGHTA and FQGNSA. DNA of the CDR3: TGTGCCAGCAGACAAACGCCCGCGAACACCGGGGAGCTGTTTTTT. Translation gives CASRQTPANTGELFF.